Described below is a single T cell receptor (beta chain) sequence and its context. What it binds is not known. The data derive from a study of T cells expressing NK-cell markers. For the study at large: HCMV serostatus: seven of eight sequenced donors positive, one negative.

The CDR3 totals 14 residues. The V gene's germline CDR1 is SNHLY and CDR2 FYNNEI. Using the 5' RACE reads, TCRdb records one entry per CDR3 protein without DNA. The sample holds about 460,000 distinct CDR3 sequences. Findings and limits, study-wide: The CD3+CD56-NKG2C+ fraction was also led by these clonotypes in a few donors.

The J gene is TRBJ2-7, the V gene TRBV2; TCRdb reports TRBD1, a call that lacks DNA to check it against. Sequencing was done on a sample of blood T cells: a sorted CD56 or NKG2C T cell subset, CD4+ or CD8+ T cells, or bulk PBMC T cells (not recorded which). The origin of this receptor is a woman in her forties or fifties in good health. The CDR3 sequence is CASSDPWDRDEQYF.